This is a list of T cell receptor beta chains from one sample in a study of cytotoxic CD8 clonotypes in ibrutinib-treated CLL. Profiling relied on immunoSEQ multiplex PCR, and the TCRdb table lists in-frame clones only, not all of them. This table has about 22,000 clones, roughly 80% appearing once. Sequenced material: PBMCs, taken before ibrutinib treatment. The source of these receptors is a human donor with chronic lymphocytic leukemia. Each CDR3 is given with its conserved first and last residue. The D gene is left open where the match is weak. Clone size is shown for a subset of rows, as once, few, many or a class of expanded clone.

clone_size	cdr3_length	v_call	d_call	j_call	cdr3_aa	cdr3_nt
few	15	TRBV4-2	TRBD2	TRBJ2-1	CASSQGTRDRDEQFF	TGTGCCAGCAGCCAAGGGACTAGGGACCGCGATGAGCAGTTCTTC
.	14	TRBV5-6	TRBD2	TRBJ2-7	CASGRLAGTYEQYF	TGTGCCAGCGGACGACTAGCGGGCACCTACGAGCAGTACTTC
.	15	TRBV28	TRBD2	TRBJ2-1	CASREGLAPYNEQFF	TGTGCCAGCAGGGAGGGACTAGCCCCCTACAATGAGCAGTTCTTC
.	16	TRBV28	TRBD2	TRBJ2-1	CASYPGFGTSDNEQFF	TGTGCCAGTTACCCGGGATTCGGGACTAGTGACAATGAGCAGTTCTTC
.	16	TRBV7-3	.	TRBJ2-6	CASSFKQGSGANVLTF	TGTGCCAGCAGCTTCAAACAGGGCTCTGGGGCCAACGTCCTGACTTTC
.	16	TRBV5-8	TRBD1	TRBJ2-2	CASSLFSGTGAGELFF	TGTGCCAGCAGCTTGTTCTCCGGGACAGGGGCCGGGGAGCTGTTTTTT
.	17	TRBV4-2	TRBD1	TRBJ2-3	CASSQAGRGRIGDTQYF	TGTGCCAGCAGCCAAGCAGGAAGGGGGCGAATCGGAGATACGCAGTATTTT
.	15	TRBV7-2	TRBD2	TRBJ2-1	CASSLKAGWSDEQFF	TGTGCCAGCAGCTTAAAAGCGGGGTGGAGCGATGAGCAGTTCTTC
.	16	TRBV19	TRBD1	TRBJ2-2	CASSLRTGTNTGELFF	TGTGCCAGTAGTCTAAGGACAGGGACGAACACCGGGGAGCTGTTTTTT
.	16	TRBV28	.	TRBJ2-3	CASSLGGLAATDTQYF	TGTGCCAGCAGTTTAGGAGGGTTGGCGGCCACAGATACGCAGTATTTT
.	15	TRBV4-1	.	TRBJ2-7	CASSQAPGRTTEQYF	TGCGCCAGCAGCCAAGCCCCAGGGAGAACTACCGAGCAGTACTTC
.	15	TRBV4-3	TRBD2	TRBJ2-3	CASSQVGGRPNTQYF	TGCGCCAGCAGCCAAGTCGGCGGGAGGCCAAATACGCAGTATTTT